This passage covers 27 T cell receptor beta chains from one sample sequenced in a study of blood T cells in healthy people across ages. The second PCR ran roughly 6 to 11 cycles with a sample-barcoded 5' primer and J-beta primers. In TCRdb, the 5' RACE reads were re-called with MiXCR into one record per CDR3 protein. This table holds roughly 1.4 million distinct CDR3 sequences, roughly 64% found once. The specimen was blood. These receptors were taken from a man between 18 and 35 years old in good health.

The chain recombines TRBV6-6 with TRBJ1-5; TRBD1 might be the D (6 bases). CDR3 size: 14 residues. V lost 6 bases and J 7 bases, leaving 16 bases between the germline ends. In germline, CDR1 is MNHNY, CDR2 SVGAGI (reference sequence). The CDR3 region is CASSNVGAGQPQHF. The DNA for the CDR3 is TGTGCCAGCAGCAACGTGGGGGCTGGGCAGCCCCAGCATTTT.

CDR3: CASSQPTRRNEQFF. CDR3 bases: TGCGCCAGCAGCCAGCCCACGAGGCGCAATGAGCAGTTCTTC. V gene TRBV4-1 combines with J gene TRBJ2-1, with D uncertain. Germline CDR1 and CDR2: MGHRA and YSYEKL. The length of the CDR3 is 14 residues. Trimming stripped 3 bases from V and 6 bases from J, with 12 bases between.

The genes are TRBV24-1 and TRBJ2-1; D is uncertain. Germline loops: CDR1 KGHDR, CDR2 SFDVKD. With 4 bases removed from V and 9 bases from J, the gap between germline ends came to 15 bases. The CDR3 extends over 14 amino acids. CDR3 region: CATSDQTPTREQFF. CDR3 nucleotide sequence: TGTGCCACCAGTGACCAGACCCCGACACGTGAGCAGTTCTTC.

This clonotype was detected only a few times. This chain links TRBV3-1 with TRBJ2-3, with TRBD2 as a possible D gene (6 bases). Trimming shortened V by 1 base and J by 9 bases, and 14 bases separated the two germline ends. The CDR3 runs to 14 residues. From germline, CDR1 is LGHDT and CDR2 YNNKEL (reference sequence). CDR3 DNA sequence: TGTGCCAGCAGCCAAGGACCTCGCGGGGAGACGCAGTATTTT. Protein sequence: CASSQGPRGETQYF.

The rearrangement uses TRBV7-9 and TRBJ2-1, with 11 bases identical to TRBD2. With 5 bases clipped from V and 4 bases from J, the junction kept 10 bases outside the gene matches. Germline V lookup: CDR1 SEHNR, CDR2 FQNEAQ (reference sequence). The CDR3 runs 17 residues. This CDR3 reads CASSRTTSGRRYNEQFF. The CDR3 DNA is TGTGCCAGCAGCAGGACCACTAGCGGGAGAAGGTACAATGAGCAGTTCTTC.

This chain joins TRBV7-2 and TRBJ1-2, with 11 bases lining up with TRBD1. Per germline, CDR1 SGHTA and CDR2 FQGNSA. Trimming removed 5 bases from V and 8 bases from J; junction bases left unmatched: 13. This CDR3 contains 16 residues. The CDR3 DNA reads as TGTGCCAGCAGCCCACGGAACGGACAGGGGGCGAGGGGCTACACCTTC. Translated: CASSPRNGQGARGYTF.

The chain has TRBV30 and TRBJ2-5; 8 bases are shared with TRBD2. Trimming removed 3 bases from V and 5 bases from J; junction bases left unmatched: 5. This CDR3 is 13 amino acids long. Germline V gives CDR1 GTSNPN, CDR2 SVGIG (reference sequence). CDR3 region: CAWSPGGLETQYF. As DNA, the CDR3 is TGTGCCTGGAGCCCGGGAGGGCTGGAGACCCAGTACTTC.

The CDR3: CASSLAGAPKNGYTF. For the CDR3, the DNA is TGTGCCAGCAGCTTAGCTGGAGCTCCGAAAAATGGCTACACCTTC. This chain uses TRBV7-9 with TRBJ1-2; D is unclear. The CDR3 has 15 amino acids. Trimming removed 0 bases from V and 6 bases from J, with 14 bases in between. Germline CDR1 SEHNR, CDR2 FQNEAQ (reference sequence).

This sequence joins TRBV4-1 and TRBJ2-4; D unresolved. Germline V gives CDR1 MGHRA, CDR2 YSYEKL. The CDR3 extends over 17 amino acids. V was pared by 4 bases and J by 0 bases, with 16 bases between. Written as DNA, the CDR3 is TGCGCCAGCAGCCCACTCCACAAGATTCTAGCCAAAAACATTCAGTACTTC. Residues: CASSPLHKILAKNIQYF.

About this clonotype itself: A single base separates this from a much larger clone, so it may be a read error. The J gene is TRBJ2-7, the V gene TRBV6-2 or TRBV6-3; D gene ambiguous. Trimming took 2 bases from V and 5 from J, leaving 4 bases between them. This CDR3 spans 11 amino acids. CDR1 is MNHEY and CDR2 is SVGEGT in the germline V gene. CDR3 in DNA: TGTGCCAGCAGTTACGAGGACGAGCAGTACTTC. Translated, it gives CASSYEDEQYF.

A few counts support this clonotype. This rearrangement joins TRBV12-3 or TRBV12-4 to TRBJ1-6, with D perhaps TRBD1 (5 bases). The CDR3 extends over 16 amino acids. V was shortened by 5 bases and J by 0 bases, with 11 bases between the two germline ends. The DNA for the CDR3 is TGTGCCAGCAGTACCTACGGGACCTCCTATAATTCACCCCTCCACTTT. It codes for CASSTYGTSYNSPLHF.

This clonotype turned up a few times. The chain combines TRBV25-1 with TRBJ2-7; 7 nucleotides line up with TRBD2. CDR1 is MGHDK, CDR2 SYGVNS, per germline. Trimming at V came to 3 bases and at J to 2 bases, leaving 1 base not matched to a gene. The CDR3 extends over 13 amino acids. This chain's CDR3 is CASSEGLTYEQYF. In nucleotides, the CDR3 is TGTGCCAGCAGTGAGGGACTAACCTACGAGCAGTACTTC.

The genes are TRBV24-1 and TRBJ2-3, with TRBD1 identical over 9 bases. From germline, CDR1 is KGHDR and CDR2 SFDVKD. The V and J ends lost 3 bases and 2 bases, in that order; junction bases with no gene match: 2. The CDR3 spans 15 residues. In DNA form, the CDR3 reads TGTGCCACCAGTGATCGGACAGGGGTCACAGATACGCAGTATTTT. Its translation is CATSDRTGVTDTQYF.

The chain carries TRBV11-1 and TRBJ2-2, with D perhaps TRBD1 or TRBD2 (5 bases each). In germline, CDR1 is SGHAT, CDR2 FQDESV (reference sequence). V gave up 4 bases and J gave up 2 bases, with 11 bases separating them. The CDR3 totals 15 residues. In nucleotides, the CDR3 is TGTGCCAGCAGCTATACTAGGACAAACACCGGGGAGCTGTTTTTT. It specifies CASSYTRTNTGELFF.

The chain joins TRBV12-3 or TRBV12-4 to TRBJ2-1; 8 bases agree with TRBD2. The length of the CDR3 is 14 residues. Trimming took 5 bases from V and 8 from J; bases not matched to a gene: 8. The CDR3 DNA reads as TGTGCCAGCAGTCTTAGCGGGGAAGAAGATGAGCAGTTCTTC. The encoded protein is CASSLSGEEDEQFF.

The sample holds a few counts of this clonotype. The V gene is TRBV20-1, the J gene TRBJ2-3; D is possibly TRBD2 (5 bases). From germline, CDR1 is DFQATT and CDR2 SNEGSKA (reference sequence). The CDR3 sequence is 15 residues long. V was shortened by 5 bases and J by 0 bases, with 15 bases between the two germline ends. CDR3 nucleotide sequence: TGCAGTGCTCCTGAGGCTAGCCCTAGCACAGATACGCAGTATTTT. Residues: CSAPEASPSTDTQYF.

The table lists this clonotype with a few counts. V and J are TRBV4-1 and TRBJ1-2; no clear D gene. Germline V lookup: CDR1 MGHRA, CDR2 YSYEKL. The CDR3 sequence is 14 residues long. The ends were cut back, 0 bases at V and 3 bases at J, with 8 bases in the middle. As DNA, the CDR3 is TGCGCCAGCAGCCAAGAATTGGGATACTATGGCTACACCTTC. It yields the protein CASSQELGYYGYTF.

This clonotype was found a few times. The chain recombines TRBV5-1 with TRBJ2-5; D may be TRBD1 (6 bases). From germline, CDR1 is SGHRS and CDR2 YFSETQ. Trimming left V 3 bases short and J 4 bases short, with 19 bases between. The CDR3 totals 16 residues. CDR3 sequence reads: CASSSDGGRMGETQYF. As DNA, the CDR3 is TGCGCCAGCAGCTCCGATGGGGGCCGCATGGGAGAGACCCAGTACTTC. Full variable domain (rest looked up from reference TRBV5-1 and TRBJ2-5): KAGVTQTPRYLIKTRGQQVTLSCSPISGHRSVSWYQQTPGQGLQFLFEYFSETQRNKGNFPGRFSGRQFSNSRSEMNVSTLELGDSALYLCASSSDGGRMGETQYFGPGTRLLVL.

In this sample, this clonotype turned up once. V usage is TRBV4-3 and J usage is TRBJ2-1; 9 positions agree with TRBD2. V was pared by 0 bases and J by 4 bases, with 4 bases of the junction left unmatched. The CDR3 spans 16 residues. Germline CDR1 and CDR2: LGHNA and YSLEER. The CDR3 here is CASSQDRAGGYNEQFF. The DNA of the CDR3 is TGCGCCAGCAGCCAAGATCGGGCGGGGGGGTACAATGAGCAGTTCTTC.

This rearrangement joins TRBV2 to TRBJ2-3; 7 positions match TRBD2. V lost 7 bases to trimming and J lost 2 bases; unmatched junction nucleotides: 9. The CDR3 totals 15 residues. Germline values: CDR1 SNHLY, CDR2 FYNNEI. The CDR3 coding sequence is TGTGCCAGCACCGGTGGTCTAGCGGACACAGATACGCAGTATTTT. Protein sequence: CASTGGLADTDTQYF. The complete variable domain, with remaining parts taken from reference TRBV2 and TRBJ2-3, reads EPEVTQTPSHQVTQMGQEVILRCVPISNHLYFYWYRQILGQKVEFLVSFYNNEISEKSEIFDDQFSVERPDGSNFTLKIRSTKLEDSAMYFCASTGGLADTDTQYFGPGTRLTVL.

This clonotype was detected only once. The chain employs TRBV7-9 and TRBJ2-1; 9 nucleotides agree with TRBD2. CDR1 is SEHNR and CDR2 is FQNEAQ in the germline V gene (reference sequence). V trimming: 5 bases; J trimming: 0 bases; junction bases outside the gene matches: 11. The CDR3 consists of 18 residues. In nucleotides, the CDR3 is TGTGCCAGCAGCCCCCATCCCCTAGCGGGGAGCTCCTACAATGAGCAGTTCTTC. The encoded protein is CASSPHPLAGSSYNEQFF.

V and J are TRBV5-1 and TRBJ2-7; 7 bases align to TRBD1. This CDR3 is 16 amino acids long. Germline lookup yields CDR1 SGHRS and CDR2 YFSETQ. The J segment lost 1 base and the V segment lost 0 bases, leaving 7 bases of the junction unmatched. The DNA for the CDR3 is TGCGCCAGCAGCTTGGGGTTCGGGACAGCTTCCTACGAGCAGTACTTC. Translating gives CASSLGFGTASYEQYF.

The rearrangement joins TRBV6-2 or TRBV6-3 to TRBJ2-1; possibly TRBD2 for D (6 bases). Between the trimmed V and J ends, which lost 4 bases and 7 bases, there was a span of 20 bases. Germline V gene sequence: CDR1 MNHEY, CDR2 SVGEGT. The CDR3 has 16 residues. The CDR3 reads CASSFWVDRGSNEQFF. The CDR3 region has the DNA TGTGCCAGCAGTTTCTGGGTTGATCGGGGGTCTAATGAGCAGTTCTTC.

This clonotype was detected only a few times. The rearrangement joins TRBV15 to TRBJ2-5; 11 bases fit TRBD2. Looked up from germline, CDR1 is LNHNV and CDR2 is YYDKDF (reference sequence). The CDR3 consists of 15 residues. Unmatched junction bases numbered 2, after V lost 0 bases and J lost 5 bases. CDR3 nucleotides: TGTGCCACCAGCAGAGAAACTAGCGGGGGTGAGACCCAGTACTTC. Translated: CATSRETSGGETQYF.

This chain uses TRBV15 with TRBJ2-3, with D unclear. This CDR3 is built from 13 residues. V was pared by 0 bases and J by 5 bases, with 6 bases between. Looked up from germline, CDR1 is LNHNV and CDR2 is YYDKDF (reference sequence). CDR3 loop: CATSRDTRDTQYF. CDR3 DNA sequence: TGTGCCACCAGCAGAGATACGAGAGATACGCAGTATTTT.

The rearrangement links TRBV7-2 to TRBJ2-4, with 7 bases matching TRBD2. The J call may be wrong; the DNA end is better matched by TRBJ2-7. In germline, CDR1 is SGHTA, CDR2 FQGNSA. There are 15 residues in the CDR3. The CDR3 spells CASSLEGLASGEQYF. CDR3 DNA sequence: TGTGCCAGCAGCTTAGAAGGGTTGGCTAGCGGCGAGCAGTACTTC.

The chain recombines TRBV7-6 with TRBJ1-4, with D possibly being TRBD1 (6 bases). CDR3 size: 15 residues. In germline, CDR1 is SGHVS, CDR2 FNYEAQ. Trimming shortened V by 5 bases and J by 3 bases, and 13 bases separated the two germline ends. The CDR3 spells CASSLGGLSNEKLFF. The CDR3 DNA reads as TGTGCCAGCAGCCTAGGGGGGTTATCTAATGAAAAACTGTTTTTT.